One sample yielded the 8 T cell receptor beta chains listed below, sequenced in a study of a mutant IDH1 vaccine in newly diagnosed glioma. Their antigen targets remain unknown. Clones were sequenced by immunoSEQ multiplex PCR, and TCRdb holds only the in-frame ones, with some missing. The repertoire includes 45,000 to 60,000 clones, more than 75% of them detected once, and 4.5% to 6% sits in the top ten. Noted time point: week 35, safety follow-up. One vaccine dose held 300 ug of mutant IDH1 20-mer peptide and came with topical imiquimod. This sample comprised PBMCs, obtained from a glioma patient whose treatment included an IDH1 peptide vaccine. The receptors were sampled from a woman between 35 and 50 years old with glioma.

J is TRBJ2-7 and V is TRBV2; no clear D gene. V was shortened by 0 bases and J by 6 bases, with 0 bases between the two germline ends. Germline V gives CDR1 SNHLY, CDR2 FYNNEI. This CDR3 has 10 amino acids. This CDR3 is CASSEAEQYF. In DNA, the CDR3 is TGTGCCAGCAGTGAAGCCGAGCAGTACTTC.

This chain links TRBV5-1 with TRBJ1-4; D is possibly TRBD1 (5 bases). Between the trimmed V and J ends, which lost 0 bases and 0 bases, there was a span of 15 bases. The CDR3 runs 18 residues. Germline V gives CDR1 SGHRS, CDR2 YFSETQ. CDR3 amino acids: CASSLGAGPITTNEKLFF. CDR3 nucleotides: TGCGCCAGCAGCTTGGGGGCGGGGCCGATAACAACTAATGAAAAACTGTTTTTT.

The chain recombines TRBV1 with TRBJ2-5; the table's TRBD2 call for D was not verified on the DNA. TRBV1 is labeled a pseudogene. The CDR3 sequence is 18 residues long. The CDR3 DNA reads as TGCACCAGCAGCCAAGATAGTCCTAGCGGGGGACTCCAAGAGACCCAGTACTTC. Translated, it gives CTSSQDSPSGGLQETQYF.

The chain is built from TRBV5-1 and TRBJ2-5; TRBD2 is a possible D gene (5 bases). The CDR3 extends over 13 amino acids. Germline loops: CDR1 SGHRS, CDR2 YFSETQ. V was trimmed by 0 bases and J by 4 bases, leaving 7 bases between them. The CDR3 sequence is CASSLASSETQYF. The CDR3 DNA is TGCGCCAGCAGCTTGGCTAGCTCAGAGACCCAGTACTTC.

The table lists this clone with a count of one. The rearrangement links TRBV5-1 to TRBJ1-6; TRBD1 aligns across 7 bases. The V and J ends lost 5 bases and 0 bases, in that order; junction bases with no gene match: 8. The CDR3 has 17 amino acids. CDR1 and CDR2 (germline): SGHRS, YFSETQ. The CDR3 sequence is CASRWDRLDSYNSPLHF. The CDR3 nucleotides read TGCGCCAGCAGGTGGGACAGACTGGACTCCTATAATTCACCCCTCCACTTT.

This clone was recorded only once. This rearrangement joins TRBV5-6 to TRBJ1-2, with D possibly matching TRBD1 (5 bases). Germline V gives CDR1 SGHDT, CDR2 YYEEEE. CDR3 length: 13 amino acids. The V end was cut by 6 bases, the J end by 5 bases, with 14 bases between. The CDR3 DNA is TGTGCCAGCAAGGTTTGGGGCGGGTATGGCTACACCTTC. Translating it yields CASKVWGGYGYTF.

This chain connects TRBV5-1 to TRBJ2-2, with D perhaps matching TRBD2 (6 bases). Trimming took off 1 base at V and 2 bases at J, with 9 bases between the two ends. Germline V gene data show CDR1 as SGHRS and CDR2 as YFSETQ. This CDR3 has 15 amino acids. The chain's CDR3 is CASSLISGNTGELFF. The CDR3 DNA reads TGCGCCAGCAGCTTGATTAGCGGTAACACCGGGGAGCTGTTTTTT.

This clone occurred a few times. The junction differs from germline at one of its ends, possibly a read error. J is TRBJ1-5 and V is TRBV7-7, with TRBD1 matching 7 bases. Germline-derived CDR1 and CDR2 are SSHAT and FNYEAQ (reference sequence). This CDR3 comprises 16 residues. The CDR3 loop reads CASSPDRGPGNQPQHF. CDR3 bases: TGTGCTAGCAGCCCCGATAGGGGGCCTGGCAATCAGCCCCAGCATTTT.